This TCR beta chain was captured by sequencing in a study of cytomegalovirus exposure and HLA in healthy donors. The PCR made use of 60 Vbeta and 13 Jbeta primers. This table comes from immunoSEQ multiplex PCR, and its TCRdb copy is limited to in-frame clones, with some not included. The top ten clones hold 16% of a sample with fewer than 150,000 clones, around 76% of them seen once. The CDR3 consists of 15 residues. Germline CDR1 LGHNA, CDR2 YSLEER. Between the trimmed V and J ends, which lost 0 bases and 4 bases, there was a span of 12 bases. The rearrangement joins TRBV4-3 to TRBJ1-2; perhaps TRBD1 as D (5 bases). The sample was PBMCs. This TCR was sampled from a middle-aged man in good health and CMV-seropositive. CDR3 in amino acids: CASSQDLGAVYGYTF. The CDR3, as DNA: TGCGCCAGCAGCCAAGATTTAGGGGCGGTCTATGGCTACACCTTC.